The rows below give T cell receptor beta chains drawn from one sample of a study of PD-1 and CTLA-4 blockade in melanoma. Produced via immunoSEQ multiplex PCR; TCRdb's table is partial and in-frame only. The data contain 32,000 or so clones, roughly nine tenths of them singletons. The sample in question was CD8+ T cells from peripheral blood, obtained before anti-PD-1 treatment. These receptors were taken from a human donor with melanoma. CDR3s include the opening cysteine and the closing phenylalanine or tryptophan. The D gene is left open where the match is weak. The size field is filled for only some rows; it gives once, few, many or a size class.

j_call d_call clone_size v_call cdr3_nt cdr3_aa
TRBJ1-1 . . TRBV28 TGTGCCAGCAGTTCAATCACTGAAGCTTTCTTT CASSSITEAFF
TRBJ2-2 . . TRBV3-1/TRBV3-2 TGTGCCAGCAGCCAAGGTCTCAAAACCGGGGAGCTGTTTTTT CASSQGLKTGELFF
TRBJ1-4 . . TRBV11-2 TGTGCCAGCAGCTTAGTTAATGAAAAACTGTTTTTT CASSLVNEKLFF
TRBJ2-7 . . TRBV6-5 TGTGCCAGCAGTTCCTACGGTGTGGGGGACGAGCAGTACTTC CASSSYGVGDEQYF
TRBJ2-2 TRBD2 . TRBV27 TGTGCCAGCAGTATACTACTAGCGGGAGGGGGAACCGGGGAGCTGTTTTTT CASSILLAGGGTGELFF
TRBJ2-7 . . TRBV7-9 TGTGCCAGCAGCTTAGCGAGGGGCGGTAACTACGAGCAGTACTTC CASSLARGGNYEQYF
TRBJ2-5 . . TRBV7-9 TGTGCCAGCAGCTTACTGCTTGGAGAGGGGGGTGTAGAGACCCAGTACTTC CASSLLLGEGGVETQYF
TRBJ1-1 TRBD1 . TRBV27 TGTGCCAGCAGTTTTAATGACAGGGGGGGAACTGAAGCTTTCTTT CASSFNDRGGTEAFF
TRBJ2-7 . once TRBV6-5 TGTGCCAGCAGCATAGCGGAGACCTACGAGCAGTACTTC CASSIAETYEQYF
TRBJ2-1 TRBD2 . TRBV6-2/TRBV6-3 TGTGCCAGCAGTTCGGGACTAGTTTGGCATGAGCAGTTCTTC CASSSGLVWHEQFF
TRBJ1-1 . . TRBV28 TGTGCCAGCAGTTTCTCGGACTTGAACACTGAAGCTTTCTTT CASSFSDLNTEAFF
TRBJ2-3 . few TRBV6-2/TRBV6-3 TGTGCCAGCAGTTACTCGGGAGAAACAGATACGCAGTATTTT CASSYSGETDTQYF
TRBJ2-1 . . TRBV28 TGTGCCAGCAGTTTTGAAGGAGGGGAGAAATCCTACAATGAGCAGTTCTTC CASSFEGGEKSYNEQFF
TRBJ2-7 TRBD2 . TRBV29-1 TGCAGCGTCTCAGCGGGAGGTGGAGAGCAGTACTTC CSVSAGGGEQYF
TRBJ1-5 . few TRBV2 TGTGCCAGCAGTGAGACAGGCGGTCGCAATCAGCCCCAGCATTTT CASSETGGRNQPQHF
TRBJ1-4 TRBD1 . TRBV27 TGTGCCAGCAGTTCGTGGGGGACAGAGAATGAAAAACTGTTTTTT CASSSWGTENEKLFF
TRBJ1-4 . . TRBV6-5 TGTGCCAGCAGTTACTCCCCCGGGGCCAGAAGTGAAAAACTGTTTTTT CASSYSPGARSEKLFF
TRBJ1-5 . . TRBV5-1 TGCGCCAGCAGCTTAGGGGCCAATCAGCCCCAGCATTTT CASSLGANQPQHF
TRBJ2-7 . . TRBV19 TGTGCCAGTAGTATAGATGTCCCAGGGAGCCCGTGGACCTACGAGCAGTACTTC CASSIDVPGSPWTYEQYF
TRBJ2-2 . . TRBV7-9 TGTGCCAGCAGCCAACAAGGACTTGACGGGGAGCTGTTTTTT CASSQQGLDGELFF
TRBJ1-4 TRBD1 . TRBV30 TGTGCCTGGAGTGGAGGGACAGCCCCAAATGAAAAACTGTTTTTT CAWSGGTAPNEKLFF
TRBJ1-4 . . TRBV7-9 TGTGCCAGCAGCCCAAGACAGGACTCCATCCATGAAAAACTGTTTTTT CASSPRQDSIHEKLFF
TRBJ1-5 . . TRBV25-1 TGTGCCAGCAGTGAAGGCGGGGGATATAGCAATCAGCCCCAGCATTTT CASSEGGGYSNQPQHF
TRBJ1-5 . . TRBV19 TGTGCCAGTAGTTTAGGCCTCAATCAGCCCCAGCATTTT CASSLGLNQPQHF
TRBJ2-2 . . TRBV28 TGTGCCAGCAGTTTGGTCCCGGGGCCCACCGGGGAGCTGTTTTTT CASSLVPGPTGELFF